This T cell receptor (beta chain) was captured in a study of T cell responses to AZD1222 COVID-19 vaccine. General study points: Once two AZD1222 doses were given, Spike-specific TCR breadth and depth went up.

This table comes from immunoSEQ multiplex PCR, and its TCRdb copy is limited to in-frame clones, with some not included. The sample has more than 100,000 clones; 88% are singletons. The germline V and J ends were trimmed by 1 base and 7 bases, with 11 bases remaining between them. CDR1 and CDR2 (germline): SGHDN, FVKESK. This CDR3 spans 13 amino acids. Details on this clone: Its antigen is unknown.

The V call is TRBV14, the J call TRBJ2-7; the D is unclear. The TCR originated in an adult in good health. Sequenced here: peripheral blood, sampled on day 0 of AZD1222 vaccination. The CDR3 bases are TGTGCCAGCAGCCAAGCGCAGCTCTGGGAGCAGTACTTC. This sequence encodes CASSQAQLWEQYF.